This T cell receptor beta chain was found in a study of T cells in Graves' hyperthyroidism and ophthalmopathy. Regions amplified from RNA transcripts were the TCR beta CDR3 regions. The study used the HTBI primer set for a first-round RT-PCR of the TCR CDR3. TCRdb re-called the multiplex PCR reads with MiXCR, one entry per CDR3 protein. The sample gives about 590,000 distinct CDR3 sequences, about 14% of which show up once; around 7% is in the top ten. Points on this clonotype: This may be a read error: a much more frequent sequence differs by one nucleotide.

The CDR3 covers 15 residues. Per the germline V gene, CDR1 is SGHTA and CDR2 is FQGTGA. Losses at the gene ends were 5 bases for V and 0 bases for J; bases not matched to a gene: 5. The genes are TRBV7-3 and TRBJ2-3; 7 bases are shared with TRBD1. Specimen: blood. This clonotype originated in a woman younger than 35 with Graves' ophthalmopathy. Written as DNA, the CDR3 is TGTGCCAGCAGCCCCCACAGGGGTAGCACAGATACGCAGTATTTT. Residues: CASSPHRGSTDTQYF.